The rows below give T cell receptor beta chains drawn from one sample of a study of response to subunit inactivated influenza vaccine. TCRdb reprocessed the RT-PCR reads via MiXCR and lists one record per CDR3 protein. The table records about 500,000 distinct CDR3 sequences, approximately 15% of them present only once. The source was CD4+ T cells sorted from PBMCs, collected about 24 months after vaccination. The receptor source for this set is a man between 50 and 69 years old who received an inactivated influenza vaccine. Both conserved end residues are part of each CDR3. D genes are given only for firm matches. A row's size may be missing; if present it is once, few, many or a size class.

clone_size | cdr3_length | j_call | v_call | d_call | cdr3_aa | cdr3_nt
few | 14 | TRBJ1-1 | TRBV11-2 | TRBD1 | CASSLLTGGTEAFF | TGTGCCAGCAGCCTACTAACAGGGGGCACTGAAGCTTTCTTT
few | 14 | TRBJ2-1 | TRBV27 | TRBD2 | CASRRGGGLGEQFF | TGTGCCAGCAGGAGGGGCGGGGGACTGGGGGAGCAGTTCTTC
. | 16 | TRBJ2-3 | TRBV6-4 | TRBD2 | CASSALAGVSTDTQYF | TGTGCCAGCAGTGCGCTAGCGGGAGTAAGCACAGATACGCAGTATTTT
. | 18 | TRBJ1-5 | TRBV2 | TRBD1 | CASSATSIGGLSNQPQHF | TGTGCCAGCAGTGCAACCTCAATAGGGGGCCTAAGCAATCAGCCCCAGCATTTT
. | 15 | TRBJ2-5 | TRBV7-8 | TRBD2 | CASSSTGGIQETQYF | TGTGCCAGCAGCTCAACGGGGGGGATCCAAGAGACCCAGTACTTC
few | 13 | TRBJ1-2 | TRBV12-3/TRBV12-4 | . | CASSFRDTDGYTF | TGTGCCAGCAGTTTCAGGGACACCGATGGCTACACCTTC
few | 15 | TRBJ1-5 | TRBV12-3/TRBV12-4 | TRBD1 | CASRLGTGINQPQHF | TGTGCCAGCAGACTGGGGACAGGGATCAATCAGCCCCAGCATTTT
few | 17 | TRBJ2-2 | TRBV6-1 | TRBD1 | CASRILPGQGISGELFF | TGTGCCAGCAGGATCCTCCCGGGACAGGGTATCTCCGGGGAGCTGTTTTTT
many | 13 | TRBJ2-1 | TRBV29-1 | . | CSVAGQGGNEQFF | TGCAGCGTTGCAGGACAAGGGGGCAATGAGCAGTTCTTC
many | 14 | TRBJ2-1 | TRBV20-1 | TRBD2 | CSATLAGAYNEQFF | TGCAGTGCTACCTTAGCGGGAGCCTACAATGAGCAGTTCTTC